Shown below are 7 T cell receptor beta chains from a single sample sequenced in a study of blood T cell repertoires in COVID-19. Using immunoSEQ multiplex PCR, the repertoire was profiled, and TCRdb retains in-frame clones only, with some absent. The repertoire holds over 300,000 clones, with roughly 90% as singletons. Sequenced material: PBMCs or T cells enriched from blood (not recorded which). These receptors were taken from a woman aged 40 to 50 who had recovered from COVID-19.

The V call is TRBV6-5, the J call TRBJ1-2, with no clear D. Trimming took off 5 bases at V and 0 bases at J, with 10 bases between the two ends. This CDR3 has 14 residues. Germline loops: CDR1 MNHEY, CDR2 SVGAGI. The CDR3: CASSPLTPNYGYTF. The CDR3 bases are TGTGCCAGCAGTCCGTTAACACCTAACTATGGCTACACCTTC.

The genes are TRBV5-4 and TRBJ1-5; D is unclear. Germline-derived CDR1 and CDR2 are SGHNT and YYREEE (reference sequence). Between the trimmed V and J ends, which lost 0 bases and 0 bases, there was a span of 7 bases. The CDR3 is 15 amino acids. CDR3 region: CASSLAGNSNQPQHF. CDR3 sequence (DNA): TGTGCCAGCAGCTTGGCGGGGAATAGCAATCAGCCCCAGCATTTT. The full variable domain, in which reference TRBV5-4 and TRBJ1-5 provide the parts outside the CDR3, is ETGVTQSPTHLIKTRGQQVTLRCSSQSGHNTVSWYQQALGQGPQFIFQYYREEENGRGNFPPRFSGLQFPNYSSELNVNALELDDSALYLCASSLAGNSNQPQHFGDGTRLSIL.

The rearrangement joins TRBV7-9 to TRBJ1-4, with a weak D call TRBD1 (6 bases). Trimming pared 4 bases from V and 1 base from J, leaving 7 bases between. Germline V gene sequence: CDR1 SEHNR, CDR2 FQNEAQ (reference sequence). There are 14 residues in the CDR3. The CDR3 sequence: CASSWGQTNEKLFF. CDR3 nucleotides: TGTGCCAGCAGCTGGGGGCAAACTAATGAAAAACTGTTTTTT.

The chain couples TRBV18 to TRBJ2-3; a possible D gene is TRBD1 (6 bases). V was clipped by 3 bases and J by 2 bases, with 12 bases between them. This CDR3 is built from 15 residues. CDR1 and CDR2 (germline): KGHSH, LQKENI. CDR3 DNA: TGTGCCAGCTCACCCTTGACAGGACTCACAGATACGCAGTATTTT. Its protein is CASSPLTGLTDTQYF.

The chain joins TRBV4-2 to TRBJ2-5; D is uncertain. There are 11 residues in the CDR3. V was shortened by 0 bases and J by 6 bases, with 2 bases between the two germline ends. Germline V gene lookup returns CDR1 LGHNA and CDR2 YNFKEQ. The CDR3 region is CASSQDKTQYF. The CDR3 nucleotides read TGTGCCAGCAGCCAAGATAAGACCCAGTACTTC.

V usage is TRBV21-1 and J usage is TRBJ1-4; TRBD1, the table's D call, was not compared with the DNA. TRBV21-1 is a pseudogene locus. The CDR3 spans 16 residues. CDR3 protein: CASSKGFRDRGQKLFF. In nucleotides, the CDR3 is TGTGCCAGCAGCAAAGGTTTCCGGGACAGGGGTCAAAAACTGTTTTTT.

The genes are TRBV28 and TRBJ2-6, with D possibly being TRBD1 (5 bases). The germline V gene has CDR1 MDHEN and CDR2 SYDVKM. The CDR3 totals 17 residues. Trimming cost V 3 bases and J 0 bases, with 12 bases left between them. CDR3 in DNA: TGTGCCAGCAGTTTGGGCAGGGATTTCTCTGGGGCCAACGTCCTGACTTTC. This sequence encodes CASSLGRDFSGANVLTF.